These 32 T cell receptor beta chains were all obtained from the same sample, sequenced in a study of blood T cell repertoires in COVID-19. TCRdb's copy holds only in-frame clones and misses some; the assay was immunoSEQ multiplex PCR. Of 200,000 or so clones in the sample, about 80% were seen once. Material for sequencing was peripheral blood. The source is a human donor with acute or convalescent COVID-19. The donor label of this sample is uncertain.

The chain recombines TRBV10-3 with TRBJ2-2; 9 bases are shared with TRBD2. Trimming cost V 7 bases and J 5 bases; bases outside gene matches: 11. This CDR3 is 16 amino acids long. CDR1 is ENHRY and CDR2 is SYGVKD in the germline V gene. CDR3 residues: CAIMSVAGARTGELFF. Written as DNA, the CDR3 is TGTGCCATCATGTCGGTAGCGGGGGCGCGGACCGGGGAGCTGTTTTTT.

The V call is TRBV6-6, the J call TRBJ2-7; D is possibly TRBD1 (6 bases). Per the germline V gene, CDR1 is MNHNY and CDR2 is SVGAGI (reference sequence). Deletions cut 8 bases from V and 0 bases from J, with 11 bases between. The CDR3 covers 13 residues. The CDR3 DNA is TGTGCCAGCCGGGCAGGGGCCTCCTACGAGCAGTACTTC. Translating gives CASRAGASYEQYF.

The J gene is TRBJ2-1, the V gene TRBV28, with TRBD2 matching 11 bases. Germline V CDR1 and CDR2: MDHEN, SYDVKM. Unmatched junction bases numbered 9, after V lost 2 bases and J lost 12 bases. The CDR3 spans 15 residues. Here the CDR3 DNA reads TGTGCCAGCAGTTTACGGACTAGCGGGCTCCCTACGCAGTTCTTC. It translates to CASSLRTSGLPTQFF.

The rearrangement joins TRBV12-3 or TRBV12-4 to TRBJ1-2, with 7 bases aligning to TRBD1. V gave up 5 bases and J gave up 8 bases; unmatched junction bases: 8. CDR3 length: 13 amino acids. CDR3 amino acids: CASSMGTVKGYTF. CDR3 bases: TGTGCCAGCAGTATGGGGACAGTCAAGGGCTACACCTTC.

This clone has more than one count but fewer than ten. CDR3 sequence reads: CASSDRQTGRNTEAFF. The CDR3 coding sequence is TGTGCCAGCAGTGACCGACAGACCGGGAGAAACACTGAAGCTTTCTTT. The V gene is TRBV25-1, the J gene TRBJ1-1, with a weak D call TRBD1 (5 bases). With 3 bases removed from V and 2 bases from J, the gap between germline ends came to 16 bases. Germline V gene lookup returns CDR1 MGHDK and CDR2 SYGVNS. This CDR3 comprises 16 residues.

The count of this clone is one. V is TRBV7-2 and J is TRBJ1-1; 7 positions agree with TRBD1. After removal of 5 bases from V and 5 bases from J, the junction contained 5 bases not matched to a gene. The CDR3 contains 13 residues. The germline CDR1 and CDR2 sequences are SGHTA and FQGNSA. The CDR3, as DNA: TGTGCCAGCAGCGCCGGGACAGCAACTGAAGCTTTCTTT. Protein product: CASSAGTATEAFF.

The rearrangement joins TRBV9 to TRBJ2-3, with 12 nucleotides matching TRBD2. After removal of 2 bases from V and 4 bases from J, the junction contained 5 bases not matched to a gene. Germline CDR1 is SGDLS and CDR2 is YYNGEE. The CDR3 is made up of 16 amino acids. For the CDR3, the DNA is TGTGCCAGCAGCGTCCTAGCGGGAGGGCCGGCAGATACGCAGTATTTT. Protein sequence: CASSVLAGGPADTQYF.

The rearrangement uses TRBV11-2 and TRBJ2-2, with D maybe TRBD2 (5 bases). The V end lost 5 bases, the J end lost 3 bases, and 10 bases lay between the germline ends. The germline CDR1 and CDR2 sequences are SGHAT and FQNNGV. The CDR3 has 14 residues. This CDR3 reads CASSPQRHTGELFF. The CDR3 DNA is TGTGCCAGCAGCCCGCAGCGGCACACCGGGGAGCTGTTTTTT.

The chain combines TRBV28 with TRBJ2-3; 10 nucleotides line up with TRBD2. The CDR3 sequence is 15 residues long. Trimming at V came to 2 bases and at J to 6 bases, leaving 5 bases not matched to a gene. Germline V gene lookup returns CDR1 MDHEN and CDR2 SYDVKM. CDR3: CASSLSGRAGDTQYF. CDR3 DNA: TGTGCCAGCAGTTTAAGCGGGAGGGCCGGGGATACGCAGTATTTT.

This clone has just a few counts. The gene calls are TRBV3-1 (or the pseudogene TRBV3-2) and TRBJ1-6; 7 nucleotides match TRBD1. This CDR3 spans 15 amino acids. Trimming at V came to 6 bases and at J to 5 bases, leaving 7 bases not matched to a gene. The germline V gene encodes CDR1 LGHDT and CDR2 YNNKEL (reference sequence). CDR3 DNA: TGTGCCAGCAGACTCAGGGACAGCAATAATTCACCCCTCCACTTT. It translates to CASRLRDSNNSPLHF.

V and J are TRBV5-1 and TRBJ2-7, with D maybe TRBD2 (6 bases). V was shortened by 4 bases and J by 2 bases, with 16 bases between the two germline ends. The germline V gene encodes CDR1 SGHRS and CDR2 YFSETQ. The CDR3 is 15 amino acids. The CDR3 nucleotides read TGCGCCAGCAGCCTGATTAGCGGACCCACCTACGAGCAGTACTTC. Residues: CASSLISGPTYEQYF.

This clone was counted a single time. V is TRBV27 and J is TRBJ2-1, with 10 bases fitting TRBD2. J lost 8 bases, V lost 2 bases, and 3 bases had no gene match. Germline V CDR1 and CDR2: MNHEY, SMNVEV (reference sequence). The CDR3 runs 14 residues. The chain's CDR3 is CASSLRLAGYEQFF. The CDR3 DNA reads TGTGCCAGCAGTTTAAGACTAGCGGGCTATGAGCAGTTCTTC.

The chain employs TRBV7-2 and TRBJ2-5, with 12 nucleotides matching TRBD1. CDR3 length: 15 amino acids. The trim removed 2 bases at V and 5 bases at J, leaving 3 bases unmatched. Per germline, CDR1 SGHTA and CDR2 FQGNSA. DNA of the CDR3: TGTGCCAGCAGCTTATGGGACAGGGGGCCTGAGACCCAGTACTTC. It is translated as CASSLWDRGPETQYF.

This sequence joins TRBV29-1 and TRBJ2-6; 7 nucleotides agree with TRBD2. The V and J ends lost 0 bases and 0 bases, in that order; junction bases with no gene match: 11. CDR1 and CDR2 (germline): SQVTM, ANQGSEA. The CDR3 sequence is 19 residues long. CDR3 loop: CSVEDGNRDYYSGANVLTF. The CDR3 region has the DNA TGCAGCGTTGAAGATGGGAACCGGGACTACTACTCTGGGGCCAACGTCCTGACTTTC.

The CDR3 bases are TGTGCCAGCAGCTCGTGGACAGTGGGTGGGAATGAGCAGTTCTTC. It codes for CASSSWTVGGNEQFF. V and J are TRBV7-9 and TRBJ2-1, with D possibly being TRBD1 (6 bases). The V end was cut by 4 bases, the J end by 7 bases, with 17 bases between. CDR1 is SEHNR, CDR2 FQNEAQ, per germline (reference sequence). CDR3 size: 15 residues.

The genes are TRBV4-3 and TRBJ2-3, with TRBD2 as a possible D gene (5 bases). Per germline, CDR1 LGHNA and CDR2 YSLEER. This CDR3 contains 17 residues. V lost 0 bases, J lost 1 base, and 14 bases lay in between. The CDR3 nucleotides read TGCGCCAGCAGCCAAGATTATGCGGCCGGGGGCACAGATACGCAGTATTTT. This sequence encodes CASSQDYAAGGTDTQYF.

This rearrangement joins TRBV4-1 to TRBJ2-7; 12 bases agree with TRBD1. This CDR3 region has 20 residues. Germline loops: CDR1 MGHRA, CDR2 YSYEKL. Trimming cost V 4 bases and J 2 bases; bases outside gene matches: 18. CDR3 nucleotides: TGCGCCAGCAGCCCCTACCCTCCGGGACAGGGGGCAGCCTTTACCTACGAGCAGTACTTC. It translates to CASSPYPPGQGAAFTYEQYF.

The V and J genes are TRBV9 and TRBJ2-5; 8 nucleotides agree with TRBD1. The CDR3 consists of 16 residues. Unmatched junction bases numbered 8, after V lost 2 bases and J lost 2 bases. In germline, CDR1 is SGDLS, CDR2 YYNGEE. CDR3 region: CASSVGTRDRQETQYF. The CDR3, as DNA: TGTGCCAGCAGCGTGGGGACCCGGGACAGGCAAGAGACCCAGTACTTC.

The chain joins TRBV28 to TRBJ2-3; the D is unclear. The length of the CDR3 is 14 residues. Germline loops: CDR1 MDHEN, CDR2 SYDVKM. V lost 6 bases, J lost 0 bases, and 10 bases lay in between. The CDR3 sequence: CASRTMWSTDTQYF. In DNA, the CDR3 is TGTGCCAGCAGGACAATGTGGAGCACAGATACGCAGTATTTT. The entire variable domain, with the rest obtained from reference TRBV28 and TRBJ2-3, is as follows: DVKVTQSSRYLVKRTGEKVFLECVQDMDHENMFWYRQDPGLGLRLIYFSYDVKMKEKGDIPEGYSVSREKKERFSLILESASTNQTSMYLCASRTMWSTDTQYFGPGTRLTVL.

The chain combines TRBV7-9 with TRBJ1-6; a possible D gene is TRBD1 (6 bases). Looked up from germline, CDR1 is SEHNR and CDR2 is FQNEAQ (reference sequence). This CDR3 spans 15 amino acids. V lost 6 bases, J lost 10 bases, and 19 bases lay in between. The CDR3 is CASSLGQTPSSPLHF. As DNA, the CDR3 is TGTGCCAGCAGTCTAGGACAGACGCCTTCATCACCCCTCCACTTT. Full variable domain (outside the CDR3, taken from reference TRBV7-9 and TRBJ1-6): DTGVSQNPRHKITKRGQNVTFRCDPISEHNRLYWYRQTLGQGPEFLTYFQNEAQLEKSRLLSDRFSAERPKGSFSTLEIQRTEQGDSAMYLCASSLGQTPSSPLHFGNGTRLTVT.

This rearrangement joins TRBV2 to TRBJ1-6; 8 bases are a match to TRBD1. This CDR3 comprises 15 residues. Germline V gene lookup returns CDR1 SNHLY and CDR2 FYNNEI. With 5 bases clipped from V and 9 bases from J, the junction kept 9 bases outside the gene matches. CDR3 nucleotide sequence: TGTGCCAGCAGTAGTGACAGGGGAATCGGTTCACCCCTCCACTTT. It specifies CASSSDRGIGSPLHF.

Only one count was recorded for this clone. The chain joins TRBV6-5 to TRBJ2-3; 7 nucleotides agree with TRBD2. J was trimmed by 3 bases and V by 2 bases; bases with no gene match: 5. Germline loops: CDR1 MNHEY, CDR2 SVGAGI. The CDR3 has 15 amino acids. The CDR3 DNA reads as TGTGCCAGCAGTTACAGGGCGGGAGTGACAGATACGCAGTATTTT. Its protein product is CASSYRAGVTDTQYF.

V usage is TRBV5-1 and J usage is TRBJ1-4; the D is unclear. Germline lookup yields CDR1 SGHRS and CDR2 YFSETQ. The CDR3 loop spans 16 amino acids. Trimming removed 0 bases at V and 4 bases at J, with 13 bases between. The CDR3: CASSLAGSGGNEKLFF. CDR3 bases: TGCGCCAGCAGCTTGGCCGGGTCCGGCGGTAATGAAAAACTGTTTTTT.

The chain joins TRBV6-5 to TRBJ1-5; D not resolved. With 5 bases removed from V and 4 bases from J, the gap between germline ends came to 12 bases. The CDR3 extends over 14 amino acids. Germline CDR1 MNHEY, CDR2 SVGAGI. The CDR3 region is CASSPTEKNQPQHF. CDR3 nucleotides: TGTGCCAGCAGTCCTACAGAGAAGAATCAGCCCCAGCATTTT.

On this clone itself: Given a much more abundant clone one base away, this may be a read error. CDR3 sequence (DNA): TGTGCCAGCAGCCCGACTAGCGGGAGCACAGATACGCAGTATTTT. It encodes CASSPTSGSTDTQYF. The chain has TRBV5-4 and TRBJ2-3; the match to TRBD2 covers 10 bases. V shed 4 bases, J shed 0 bases, and the junction held 2 bases outside the gene matches. CDR3 size: 15 residues. Germline CDR1 reads SGHNT; CDR2 reads YYREEE (reference sequence).

The rearrangement uses TRBV6-5 and TRBJ1-2, with 7 bases aligning to TRBD1. Germline V lookup: CDR1 MNHEY, CDR2 SVGAGI. After removal of 5 bases from V and 0 bases from J, the junction contained 6 bases not matched to a gene. This CDR3 spans 15 amino acids. The CDR3 nucleotides read TGTGCCAGCAGTCGCGGGACAGTAGCTAACTATGGCTACACCTTC. Its translation is CASSRGTVANYGYTF.

This chain connects TRBV12-5 to TRBJ2-1; 8 nucleotides align to TRBD1. V lost 6 bases, J lost 6 bases, and 10 bases stayed unmatched. The germline CDR1 and CDR2 sequences are LGHNT and FRNRAP. CDR3 length: 15 residues. DNA for the CDR3: TGTGCTAGTGGCCTCGGACAGGGTTACGCCAATGAGCAGTTCTTC. This gives the protein CASGLGQGYANEQFF.

The table lists this clone with a few counts. Here the CDR3 reads CASSQGLAPNTGELFF. CDR3 sequence (DNA): TGTGCCAGCAGCCAAGGACTAGCGCCGAACACCGGGGAGCTGTTTTTT. The chain recombines TRBV3-1 (or the pseudogene TRBV3-2) with TRBJ2-2, with TRBD2 identical over 8 bases. Germline V CDR1 and CDR2: LGHDT, YNNKEL (reference sequence). The V segment lost 1 base and the J segment 0 bases; nucleotides outside the gene matches: 1. This CDR3 has 16 residues.

This clone was counted once. The rearrangement uses TRBV6-2 or TRBV6-3 and TRBJ1-6; a weak D match, TRBD1 (6 bases). V was clipped by 0 bases and J by 13 bases, with 13 bases between them. This CDR3 is built from 14 residues. Germline values: CDR1 MNHEY, CDR2 SVGEGT. The CDR3 coding sequence is TGTGCCAGCAGTTACTCATGGCCGGGGGGCCCCCTCCACTTT. It yields the protein CASSYSWPGGPLHF.

This clone was observed at least ten times. This CDR3 is also generated by other DNA sequences in the sample. This chain joins TRBV5-1 and TRBJ1-2; 8 bases are a match to TRBD1. CDR3 length equals 13 residues. Germline lookup yields CDR1 SGHRS and CDR2 YFSETQ. With V trimmed by 4 bases and J by 5 bases, 4 bases remained unmatched. CDR3 protein: CASSLRTGYGYTF. CDR3 in DNA: TGCGCCAGCAGCCTCCGGACAGGGTATGGCTACACCTTC.

The chain uses TRBV7-2 and TRBJ2-5; weak D call: TRBD1 (5 bases). CDR1 SGHTA and CDR2 FQGNSA come from the germline V gene. V lost 1 base and J 7 bases, leaving 13 bases between the germline ends. The CDR3 extends over 14 amino acids. CDR3 DNA: TGTGCCAGCAGCTTAGAGGGGCAGGGCGGGACCCAGTACTTC. It yields the protein CASSLEGQGGTQYF.

The rearrangement uses TRBV7-6 and TRBJ2-5, with 7 nucleotides matching TRBD1. This CDR3 is built from 13 residues. CDR1 and CDR2 from the germline V gene are SGHVS and FNYEAQ. V shed 5 bases and J 4 bases; nucleotides not matched to a gene: 4. For the CDR3, the DNA is TGTGCCAGCAGCCGAGGGGGCTCAGAGACCCAGTACTTC. It encodes CASSRGGSETQYF.